This T cell receptor (beta chain) was sequenced during a study of lymphopenia after photon versus proton radiotherapy. Assay used: immunoSEQ multiplex PCR; TCRdb lists only in-frame clones, some missing. This sample has 65,000 or so clones, with 87% found just once. Overall study results and limits: Proton therapy kept repertoires fairly stable, unlike photons, which gained effector/memory cells. Survival link was tested only in deceased patients; proton benefit remains a possibility. Oligoclonal CD8+ Temra expansion after nadir drove photon patients' diversity drop. In patients who died, overall survival fell as post-nadir TCR diversity dropped more.

As concerns this clone: Antigen: not known.

V was clipped by 7 bases and J by 3 bases, with 12 bases between them. CDR1 WNHNN and CDR2 SYGVQD come from the germline V gene (reference sequence). The CDR3 totals 13 residues. This TCR came from a man at least 80 years old with esophageal cancer. The chain carries TRBV10-1 and TRBJ2-5; D perhaps matches TRBD1 (6 bases). The sample in question was peripheral blood, obtained from a patient treated with proton-based radiotherapy. The CDR3 loop is CASNYRTEETQYF. CDR3 in DNA: TGCGCCAGCAACTATAGGACAGAAGAGACCCAGTACTTC.